Listed below are T cell receptor beta chains from one sample, sequenced in a study of T cells after yellow fever vaccination. TCRdb processed the 5' RACE reads anew with MiXCR; each CDR3 protein has one entry. The data show some 500,000 distinct CDR3 sequences, 13% seen once. This specimen was PBMCs, taken on the day of the yellow fever booster vaccination. The receptors stem from a young man who received the YFV17D yellow fever vaccine. Each CDR3 is given with its conserved first and last residue. A D gene is named only where the DNA matches it firmly. Clone size is not always given. Where it is, it says once, few, many or a class for expanded clones.

size	V	D	length	J	CDR3	DNA
few	TRBV5-5	NA	13	TRBJ1-2	CASSLETRSGYTF	TGTGCCAGCAGCTTGGAGACGAGGAGTGGCTACACCTTC
few	TRBV7-2	NA	13	TRBJ2-7	CASSLEQAAAQYF	TGTGCCAGCAGCTTAGAACAGGCGGCTGCGCAGTACTTC
few	TRBV7-9	NA	12	TRBJ2-5	CASSAAAGTQYF	TGTGCCAGCAGCGCGGCTGCAGGGACCCAGTACTTC
NA	TRBV11-2	TRBD1	18	TRBJ2-7	CASSFTPGAGTGVHEQYF	TGTGCCAGCAGCTTCACCCCGGGGGCCGGGACAGGGGTTCACGAGCAGTACTTC
few	TRBV7-2	NA	15	TRBJ2-1	CASSPTGGLYNEQFF	TGTGCCAGCAGCCCTACTGGGGGACTTTACAATGAGCAGTTCTTC
NA	TRBV6-5	NA	17	TRBJ2-1	CASSYPAVSGEIGEQFF	TGTGCCAGCAGTTACCCCGCGGTTTCCGGCGAGATTGGTGAGCAGTTCTTC
few	TRBV30	NA	15	TRBJ1-2	CAWSVLVGRGYGYTF	TGTGCCTGGAGTGTACTTGTAGGGAGAGGCTATGGCTACACCTTC
NA	TRBV21-1	NA	13	TRBJ2-7	CASSKTVQGGDYF	TGTGCCAGCAGCAAAACCGTACAGGGGGGGGATTACTTC
many	TRBV7-2	TRBD2	14	TRBJ2-7	CASSYQRDPYEQYF	TGTGCCAGCAGCTACCAGCGGGACCCATACGAGCAGTACTTC
few	TRBV5-1	NA	15	TRBJ2-5	CASSLLAAEQETQYF	TGCGCCAGCAGCTTGTTAGCGGCAGAACAAGAGACCCAGTACTTC
few	TRBV6-5	TRBD2	17	TRBJ2-4	CASSYSLAGEIKNIQYF	TGTGCCAGCAGTTACTCACTAGCGGGAGAGATAAAAAACATTCAGTACTTC
NA	TRBV9	TRBD2	15	TRBJ2-3	CASSAETSGTDMQYF	TGTGCCAGCAGCGCGGAGACTAGCGGCACAGATATGCAGTATTTT
NA	TRBV7-9	TRBD2	16	TRBJ2-3	CASSPAGGPPTDTQYF	TGTGCCAGCAGTCCAGCGGGAGGGCCCCCCACAGATACGCAGTATTTT
NA	TRBV5-1	TRBD2	16	TRBJ2-1	CASRALAGVSYNEQFF	TGCGCCAGCCGCGCGTTGGCGGGAGTGTCCTACAATGAGCAGTTCTTC
few	TRBV9	TRBD2	14	TRBJ2-5	CASSVSGNQETQYF	TGTGCCAGCAGCGTCAGCGGGAACCAAGAGACCCAGTACTTC
NA	TRBV6-2/TRBV6-3	NA	12	TRBJ1-2	CASSRDHYGYTF	TGTGCCAGCAGCCGGGACCACTATGGCTACACCTTC
few	TRBV20-1	NA	15	TRBJ1-4	CSARPSYRINEKLFF	TGCAGTGCCCGACCGTCTTACCGCATTAATGAAAAACTGTTTTTT
NA	TRBV6-4	TRBD2	15	TRBJ2-1	CASSATSGRGNEQFF	TGTGCCAGCAGCGCGACTAGCGGGAGAGGTAATGAGCAGTTCTTC
few	TRBV27	TRBD2	15	TRBJ2-1	CASSLSSGERNEQFF	TGTGCCAGCAGTTTATCCAGCGGGGAAAGGAATGAGCAGTTCTTC
few	TRBV29-1	NA	16	TRBJ2-5	CSAAWGFSSVQETQYF	TGCAGCGCCGCCTGGGGGTTTTCTAGCGTACAAGAGACCCAGTACTTC
NA	TRBV24-1	NA	11	TRBJ2-2	CATGVTGELFF	TGTGCCACCGGAGTGACCGGGGAGCTGTTTTTT
NA	TRBV7-2	NA	15	TRBJ2-7	CASSFQRGVSYEQYF	TGTGCCAGCAGCTTTCAAAGGGGAGTCTCCTACGAGCAGTACTTC
NA	TRBV6-5	NA	12	TRBJ2-1	CASSFVGNEQFF	TGTGCCAGCAGCTTCGTTGGGAATGAGCAGTTCTTC
NA	TRBV7-2	TRBD2	14	TRBJ2-1	CASSWGGSGNEQFF	TGTGCCAGCAGCTGGGGCGGTAGCGGGAATGAGCAGTTCTTC
NA	TRBV7-8	NA	14	TRBJ2-7	CASSPRDLSYEQYF	TGTGCCAGCAGCCCGAGGGACCTTTCCTACGAGCAGTACTTC
few	TRBV3-1	TRBD2	14	TRBJ2-1	CASSRRLALGEQFF	TGTGCCAGCAGCAGACGACTAGCTCTTGGTGAGCAGTTCTTC
NA	TRBV6-2/TRBV6-3	NA	15	TRBJ2-7	CASSYSRERGYEQYF	TGTGCCAGCAGTTACTCCCGGGAGAGGGGATACGAGCAGTACTTC
NA	TRBV23-1	NA	14	TRBJ2-5	CASSHVHRRETQYF	TGCGCCAGCAGCCACGTTCACCGTCGGGAGACCCAGTACTTC
few	TRBV4-3	TRBD2	19	TRBJ2-4	CASSQDRLAGGWVENIQYF	TGCGCCAGCAGCCAAGATCGGCTAGCGGGAGGGTGGGTGGAAAACATTCAGTACTTC
few	TRBV6-5	NA	15	TRBJ1-1	CASSYSGIMNTEAFF	TGTGCCAGCAGTTACTCCGGGATTATGAACACTGAAGCTTTCTTT
many	TRBV7-8	TRBD2	17	TRBJ2-1	CASSLHLGTIGGNEQFF	TGTGCCAGCAGCTTACACCTGGGGACCATCGGGGGGAATGAGCAGTTCTTC
NA	TRBV5-1	NA	13	TRBJ2-5	CASSLMAEETQYF	TGCGCCAGCAGCTTGATGGCAGAAGAGACCCAGTACTTC
NA	TRBV3-1	NA	16	TRBJ2-3	CASSHDRPASTDTQYF	TGTGCCAGCAGCCACGACAGGCCCGCTAGCACAGATACGCAGTATTTT
NA	TRBV9	TRBD1	15	TRBJ2-1	CASSVGTGNYNEQFF	TGTGCCAGCAGCGTAGGGACAGGAAACTACAATGAGCAGTTCTTC
NA	TRBV12-3/TRBV12-4	NA	15	TRBJ2-1	CASSFSQVRVDEQFF	TGTGCCAGCAGTTTTTCACAGGTTAGAGTGGATGAGCAGTTCTTC
NA	TRBV7-2	TRBD1	14	TRBJ2-3	CASSYQGVTDTQYF	TGTGCCAGCAGTTACCAGGGGGTCACAGATACGCAGTATTTT
few	TRBV24-1	TRBD2	16	TRBJ2-1	CATSDPGLAGNNEQFF	TGTGCCACCAGTGATCCGGGACTAGCGGGAAACAATGAGCAGTTCTTC
NA	TRBV2	NA	14	TRBJ2-3	CASSALGPTDTQYF	TGTGCCAGCAGTGCCCTGGGTCCCACAGATACGCAGTATTTT
NA	TRBV29-1	NA	15	TRBJ1-1	CSARQRSGMNTEAFF	TGCAGCGCACGACAACGGTCCGGGATGAACACTGAAGCTTTCTTT
few	TRBV29-1	NA	12	TRBJ2-5	CSVDTSQETQYF	TGCAGCGTTGACACTAGTCAAGAGACCCAGTACTTC
few	TRBV11-2	NA	12	TRBJ2-5	CASSPQGGTQYF	TGTGCCAGCAGCCCCCAGGGGGGGACCCAGTACTTC
few	TRBV5-1	TRBD2	15	TRBJ2-7	CATRWIAGVGGEQYF	TGCGCCACCAGATGGATAGCGGGAGTCGGTGGGGAGCAGTACTTC
few	TRBV9	NA	13	TRBJ1-1	CASSLKTNTEAFF	TGTGCCAGCAGCCTTAAGACGAACACTGAAGCTTTCTTT
NA	TRBV5-1	NA	15	TRBJ1-1	CASSRRGGQNTEAFF	TGCGCCAGCAGCCGTCGTGGGGGGCAGAACACTGAAGCTTTCTTT